These 20 T cell receptor beta chains originate from one sample sequenced in a study of blood T cell repertoires in COVID-19. TCRdb's table, derived via immunoSEQ multiplex PCR, lists solely in-frame clones and lacks some. The sample consists of 300,000 to 400,000 clones, around 90% of them appearing once. Sequencing was performed on peripheral blood. All receptors come from a young woman who had recovered from COVID-19.

This chain links TRBV2 with TRBJ2-1; tentative D call: TRBD2 (6 bases). Germline CDR1 reads SNHLY; CDR2 reads FYNNEI. The CDR3 totals 15 residues. Deletions cut 1 base from V and 4 bases from J, with 11 bases between. The CDR3 nucleotides are TGTGCCAGCAGTGAAGGGACTACGGCTTACAATGAGCAGTTCTTC. Encoded protein: CASSEGTTAYNEQFF.

The chain recombines TRBV12-5 with TRBJ2-7, with D possibly matching TRBD2 (5 bases). Germline V gives CDR1 LGHNT, CDR2 FRNRAP. This CDR3 is built from 18 residues. Trimming took off 0 bases at V and 2 bases at J, with 20 bases between the two ends. The CDR3 reads CASGLVWDTHSGTYEQYV. CDR3 nucleotide sequence: TGTGCTAGTGGTTTGGTATGGGATACACATTCCGGGACCTACGAGCAGTACGTC.

The chain employs TRBV5-1 and TRBJ1-2; D is undetermined. Germline lookup yields CDR1 SGHRS and CDR2 YFSETQ. The CDR3 covers 16 residues. V gave up 0 bases and J gave up 2 bases, with 14 bases separating them. CDR3 bases: TGCGCCAGCAGCTTGGTCGGGAATAACATAAACTATGGCTACACCTTC. Its protein product is CASSLVGNNINYGYTF.

Only one count was recorded for this clone. The V call is TRBV2, the J call TRBJ2-3, with a weak D call TRBD2 (6 bases). The CDR3 runs to 14 residues. Germline V gene sequence: CDR1 SNHLY, CDR2 FYNNEI. With 9 bases removed from V and 4 bases from J, the gap between germline ends came to 17 bases. Written as DNA, the CDR3 is TGTGCCAGGGGGGAGGAGGGAAGCGCAGATACGCAGTATTTT. As protein: CARGEEGSADTQYF.

The chain recombines TRBV15 with TRBJ1-2; 8 bases align to TRBD1. With 3 bases clipped from V and 4 bases from J, the junction kept 4 bases outside the gene matches. The CDR3 covers 14 residues. The germline gives CDR1 LNHNV, CDR2 YYDKDF (reference sequence). Here the CDR3 DNA reads TGTGCCACCAGCAGGGGGGGACAGGTCTATGGCTACACCTTC. Residues: CATSRGGQVYGYTF.

This chain uses TRBV10-3 with TRBJ2-1, with 7 nucleotides matching TRBD2. Germline-derived CDR1 and CDR2 are ENHRY and SYGVKD. This CDR3 is 15 amino acids long. Trimming cost V 1 base and J 5 bases; bases outside gene matches: 5. In nucleotides, the CDR3 is TGTGCCATCAGTGAGTTCGGCGGGAGAAACAATGAGCAGTTCTTC. Protein product: CAISEFGGRNNEQFF.

The rearrangement links TRBV10-1 to TRBJ2-1; TRBD2 matches at 8 bases. This CDR3 comprises 22 residues. Germline V gives CDR1 WNHNN, CDR2 SYGVQD (reference sequence). The V segment lost 5 bases and the J segment 0 bases; nucleotides outside the gene matches: 24. The CDR3 DNA reads TGCGCCAGCAGTCTCTCCGGGATTCTAGCGGGCGTAGCCCCTAGCTCCTACAATGAGCAGTTCTTC. As protein: CASSLSGILAGVAPSSYNEQFF.

The genes are TRBV7-2 and TRBJ1-4, with a possible D match to TRBD1 (6 bases). This CDR3 region has 14 residues. Germline assignment: CDR1 SGHTA and CDR2 FQGNSA. Between the trimmed V and J ends, which lost 1 base and 5 bases, there was a span of 8 bases. CDR3 in amino acids: CASSLGTVNEKLFF. CDR3 bases: TGTGCCAGCAGCTTAGGGACAGTAAATGAAAAACTGTTTTTT.

The CDR3: CASSQDNSGGNTGELFF. The CDR3 nucleotides are TGCGCCAGCAGCCAAGATAATTCCGGCGGAAACACCGGGGAGCTGTTTTTT. The genes are TRBV4-1 and TRBJ2-2; D uncertain. V dropped 0 bases and J dropped 2 bases, with 13 bases sitting between them. The CDR3 is made up of 17 amino acids. Germline-derived CDR1 and CDR2 are MGHRA and YSYEKL.

The chain links TRBV11-3 to TRBJ1-2; perhaps TRBD1 as D (6 bases). Per the germline V gene, CDR1 is SGHNT and CDR2 is YENEEA. CDR3 size: 15 residues. The V end was cut by 0 bases, the J end by 3 bases, with 11 bases between. CDR3 coding DNA: TGTGCCAGCAGCTTAGAGGGGGGGCAAGACTATGGCTACACCTTC. Translation gives CASSLEGGQDYGYTF.

The rearrangement links TRBV6-2 or TRBV6-3 to TRBJ1-1; the D gene is possibly TRBD1 (6 bases). The V end lost 5 bases, the J end lost 1 base, and 11 bases lay between the germline ends. Germline V gene lookup returns CDR1 MNHEY and CDR2 SVGEGT. The CDR3 is 14 residues long. CDR3 bases: TGTGCCAGCAGTAAGGACAGCCAGAACACTGAAGCTTTCTTT. Translation gives CASSKDSQNTEAFF.

The chain carries TRBV6-5 and TRBJ2-2; the D gene is possibly TRBD1 (6 bases). This CDR3 has 14 residues. V lost 6 bases and J lost 5, with 13 bases in between. The germline V gene encodes CDR1 MNHEY and CDR2 SVGAGI. The CDR3 sequence is CASSADRITGELFF. The CDR3, as DNA: TGTGCCAGCAGCGCCGACAGGATAACCGGGGAGCTGTTTTTT.

The chain joins TRBV11-3 to TRBJ1-2; D is unclear. CDR3 length: 14 amino acids. V was shortened by 5 bases and J by 4 bases, with 14 bases between the two germline ends. Germline CDR1 SGHNT, CDR2 YENEEA. The DNA for the CDR3 is TGTGCCAGCAGCCCCCGACGCGGCGTCTATGGCTACACCTTC. This sequence encodes CASSPRRGVYGYTF.

V usage is TRBV28 and J usage is TRBJ1-2; possibly TRBD1 for D (5 bases). Germline CDR1 reads MDHEN; CDR2 reads SYDVKM. The length of the CDR3 is 15 residues. Trimming pared 7 bases from V and 3 bases from J, leaving 18 bases between. In DNA, the CDR3 is TGTGCCAGCACAGGTCCGGACACGAAATACTATGGCTACACCTTC. This translates into CASTGPDTKYYGYTF.

This chain links TRBV20-1 with TRBJ2-1; 7 nucleotides line up with TRBD1. Germline lookup yields CDR1 DFQATT and CDR2 SNEGSKA (reference sequence). V lost 4 bases to trimming and J lost 2 bases; unmatched junction nucleotides: 11. This CDR3 has 16 amino acids. The CDR3 nucleotides read TGCAGTGCTACTGAGACAGGGTCGGCTACCTACAATGAGCAGTTCTTC. It translates to CSATETGSATYNEQFF.

The chain combines TRBV24-1 with TRBJ2-6; D gene ambiguous. The CDR3 runs 15 residues. The V end lost 6 bases, the J end lost 4 bases, and 12 bases lay between the germline ends. CDR1 and CDR2 (germline): KGHDR, SFDVKD. CDR3 sequence: CATSSSFAGANVLTF. CDR3 DNA sequence: TGTGCCACCAGTTCTAGTTTCGCCGGGGCCAACGTCCTGACTTTC.

The J gene is TRBJ2-5, the V gene TRBV19; the match to TRBD1 covers 10 bases. Germline CDR1 LNHDA, CDR2 SQIVND (reference sequence). The V gene end was trimmed by 6 bases and the J gene end by 6 bases; junction bases not matched to a gene: 7. This CDR3 comprises 14 residues. The CDR3 bases are TGTGCCAGTAGAACGACAGGGGGCATTAAGACCCAGTACTTC. Translation: CASRTTGGIKTQYF.

Only one count was recorded for this clone. V usage is TRBV7-2 and J usage is TRBJ2-1; 8 positions match TRBD2. This CDR3 is built from 16 residues. Germline CDR1 reads SGHTA; CDR2 reads FQGNSA. V gave up 1 base and J gave up 5 bases; unmatched junction bases: 7. The CDR3 bases are TGTGCCAGCAGCTTAGTCTCAACTAGCGGAAACAATGAGCAGTTCTTC. It is translated as CASSLVSTSGNNEQFF.

The CDR3 DNA reads as TGTGCCAGCAGTTACTCGAGGAATAGCCACCCCTACGAGCAGTACGTC. Its translation: CASSYSRNSHPYEQYV. The chain uses TRBV6-2 or TRBV6-3 and TRBJ2-7; no clear D. From germline, CDR1 is MNHEY and CDR2 SVGEGT. V was cut by 0 bases and J by 2 bases, with 14 bases left in between. The CDR3 is 16 amino acids.

The CDR3 is CASTLAGIYNEQFF. The CDR3, as DNA: TGTGCCAGCACCCTAGCGGGGATCTACAATGAGCAGTTCTTC. The chain carries TRBV6-6 and TRBJ2-1; TRBD2 matches at 9 bases. The CDR3 spans 14 residues. J gave up 3 bases and V 7 bases, and 4 bases lay outside the gene matches. CDR1 is MNHNY and CDR2 is SVGAGI in the germline V gene (reference sequence).